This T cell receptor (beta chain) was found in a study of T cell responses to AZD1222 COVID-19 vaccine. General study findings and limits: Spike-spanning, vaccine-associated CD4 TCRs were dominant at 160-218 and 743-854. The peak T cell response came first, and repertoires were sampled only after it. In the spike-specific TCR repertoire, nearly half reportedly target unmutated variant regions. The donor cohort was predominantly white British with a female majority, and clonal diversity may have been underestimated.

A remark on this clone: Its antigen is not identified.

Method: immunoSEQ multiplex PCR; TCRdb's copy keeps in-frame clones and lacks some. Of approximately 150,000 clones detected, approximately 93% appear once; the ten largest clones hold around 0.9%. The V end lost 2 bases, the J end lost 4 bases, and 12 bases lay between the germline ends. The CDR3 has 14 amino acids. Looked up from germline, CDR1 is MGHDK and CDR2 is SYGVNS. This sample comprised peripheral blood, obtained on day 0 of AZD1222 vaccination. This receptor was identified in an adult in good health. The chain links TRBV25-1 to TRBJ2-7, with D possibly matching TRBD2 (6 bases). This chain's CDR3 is CASSETGERYEQYF. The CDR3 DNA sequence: TGTGCCAGCAGTGAAACGGGGGAGCGATACGAGCAGTACTTC.